A selection of T cell receptor beta chains follows, all from one sample in a study of shared clonotypes between healthy human individuals. Some clones are missing from TCRdb's copy, which holds only in-frame ones; the method was immunoSEQ multiplex PCR. The repertoire holds some 1,100,000 clones, around 78% seen once, with 0.5% to 0.6% in the top ten. The sample taken for sequencing was memory CD4+ T cells from PBMCs. These receptors all come from a man younger than 35 in good health. Some clones in this sample may be carry-over from other donors' samples. The CDR3 runs from the conserved cysteine through the conserved F or W. A D gene is named only where the DNA matches it firmly. Size is stated for part of the rows, as once, few or many counts, or as a class when the clone is expanded.

CDR3nt: TGTGCCAGCTCACCATCCGGGACAGGGTGGGTAGGCACTGAAGCTTTCTTT
CDR3aa: CASSPSGTGWVGTEAFF
d_gene: TRBD1
v_gene: TRBV18
abundance: NA
j_gene: TRBJ1-1

CDR3nt: TGCGCCAGCAGCTCCTGGGGCGATGAAAAACTGTTTTTT
CDR3aa: CASSSWGDEKLFF
d_gene: NA
v_gene: TRBV5-1
abundance: NA
j_gene: TRBJ1-4

CDR3nt: TGTGCCAGCAGCTTAGATCGAGGTAGCGGGAGTTACGAGCAGTACTTC
CDR3aa: CASSLDRGSGSYEQYF
d_gene: TRBD2
v_gene: TRBV11-2
abundance: NA
j_gene: TRBJ2-7

CDR3nt: TGTGCCAGCAGCGCTACTAGCGGGAGGGGAGAGGAGCAGTACTTC
CDR3aa: CASSATSGRGEEQYF
d_gene: TRBD2
v_gene: TRBV9
abundance: NA
j_gene: TRBJ2-7

CDR3nt: TGCGCCAGCAGCCAAGTAGACTTGGGGTTCCCCCGGAGGGAGCCCCAGCATTTT
CDR3aa: CASSQVDLGFPRREPQHF
d_gene: NA
v_gene: TRBV4-1
abundance: NA
j_gene: TRBJ1-5

CDR3nt: TGTGCCAGCAGTTACAGTCGTGGGGTGAGCTATGGCTACACCTTC
CDR3aa: CASSYSRGVSYGYTF
d_gene: NA
v_gene: TRBV6-5
abundance: NA
j_gene: TRBJ1-2

CDR3nt: TGTGCCAGCAGCTTGGCGGGGGACAAAGGGGACATTCAGTACTTC
CDR3aa: CASSLAGDKGDIQYF
d_gene: NA
v_gene: TRBV5-8
abundance: NA
j_gene: TRBJ2-4

CDR3nt: TGTGCCTGGAAAAGAGCGGACAACACTGAAGCTTTCTTT
CDR3aa: CAWKRADNTEAFF
d_gene: NA
v_gene: TRBV30
abundance: NA
j_gene: TRBJ1-1

CDR3nt: TGTGCCAGCAGCTTGACGGTAGCGAACACCGGGGAGCTGTTTTTT
CDR3aa: CASSLTVANTGELFF
d_gene: NA
v_gene: TRBV7-9
abundance: NA
j_gene: TRBJ2-2

CDR3nt: TGCGCCAGCAGCCAAGATTCGCTCCTTGGCTACACCTTC
CDR3aa: CASSQDSLLGYTF
d_gene: NA
v_gene: TRBV4-1
abundance: NA
j_gene: TRBJ1-2

CDR3nt: TGCGCCAGCAGCTTCGGACAGGGGGCGGCCTACGAGCAGTACTTC
CDR3aa: CASSFGQGAAYEQYF
d_gene: TRBD1
v_gene: TRBV5-1
abundance: few
j_gene: TRBJ2-7

CDR3nt: TGCAGCGTTGAAGTCCCCTTACAGGGGCTCTTCGGTGGCTACACCTTC
CDR3aa: CSVEVPLQGLFGGYTF
d_gene: TRBD1
v_gene: TRBV29-1
abundance: NA
j_gene: TRBJ1-2

CDR3nt: TGTGCCAGCAGCTTGGGATCTATAGGGACAATCACGTCTGGGGCCAACGTCCTGACTTTC
CDR3aa: CASSLGSIGTITSGANVLTF
d_gene: NA
v_gene: TRBV5-4
abundance: NA
j_gene: TRBJ2-6

CDR3nt: TGCGCCAGCAGCCAAGAAGTAAGAGTTGAAAAACTGTTTTTT
CDR3aa: CASSQEVRVEKLFF
d_gene: NA
v_gene: TRBV4-1
abundance: NA
j_gene: TRBJ1-4

CDR3nt: TGTGCCAGCAGCTCTAGACTTCGTCACTATGGCTACACCTTC
CDR3aa: CASSSRLRHYGYTF
d_gene: NA
v_gene: TRBV11-2
abundance: NA
j_gene: TRBJ1-2

CDR3nt: TGTGCCAGCAGCTTGGCCACAGGGGGTACGGGTGGCTACACCTTC
CDR3aa: CASSLATGGTGGYTF
d_gene: TRBD1
v_gene: TRBV5-4
abundance: NA
j_gene: TRBJ1-2

CDR3nt: TGTGCCAGCAGCCCGGGACAGGGGCCTCTTCCCCAGCATTTT
CDR3aa: CASSPGQGPLPQHF
d_gene: TRBD1
v_gene: TRBV28
abundance: NA
j_gene: TRBJ1-5

CDR3nt: TGTGCCAGCAGTCTTAGGACAGGGGGTCGGACTGAAGCTTTCTTT
CDR3aa: CASSLRTGGRTEAFF
d_gene: TRBD1
v_gene: TRBV28
abundance: once
j_gene: TRBJ1-1

CDR3nt: TGTGCCAGCAGTCCGAGGGGCCCAACACCCTACGAGCAGTACTTC
CDR3aa: CASSPRGPTPYEQYF
d_gene: NA
v_gene: TRBV28
abundance: NA
j_gene: TRBJ2-7

CDR3nt: TGTGCCAGCAGTTACTCCCGGGACAGTCCTAAAGCTTTCTTT
CDR3aa: CASSYSRDSPKAFF
d_gene: TRBD1
v_gene: TRBV6-5
abundance: NA
j_gene: TRBJ1-1

CDR3nt: TGTGCCAGCAGTTTTTGGGGGACAGGATCCTCTGGCTACACCTTC
CDR3aa: CASSFWGTGSSGYTF
d_gene: TRBD1
v_gene: TRBV28
abundance: NA
j_gene: TRBJ1-2

CDR3nt: TGTGCCAGCAGCCCCGCTAGGCAGAGCTCCTACGAGCAGTACTTC
CDR3aa: CASSPARQSSYEQYF
d_gene: NA
v_gene: TRBV11-1
abundance: few
j_gene: TRBJ2-7

CDR3nt: TGCGCCAGCAGCCGGACAGGGGGCGTAGAGCAGTACTTC
CDR3aa: CASSRTGGVEQYF
d_gene: TRBD1
v_gene: TRBV5-1
abundance: once
j_gene: TRBJ2-7

CDR3nt: TGTGCCAGCAGTGAAGGGCAGGGAGGGGTACCTTACGGTGAAGCTTTCTTT
CDR3aa: CASSEGQGGVPYGEAFF
d_gene: NA
v_gene: TRBV6-1
abundance: NA
j_gene: TRBJ1-1

CDR3nt: TGTGCCAGCAGCTTAAGTTACGGACAGGGGGCGACAGATACGCAGTATTTT
CDR3aa: CASSLSYGQGATDTQYF
d_gene: TRBD1
v_gene: TRBV7-3
abundance: NA
j_gene: TRBJ2-3

CDR3nt: TGTGCCAGCAGTTCGGCGGGAGTCAACACCGGGGAGCTGTTTTTT
CDR3aa: CASSSAGVNTGELFF
d_gene: TRBD2
v_gene: TRBV27
abundance: NA
j_gene: TRBJ2-2

CDR3nt: TGTGCCTGGAGCCGCGACGAGCAGTACTTC
CDR3aa: CAWSRDEQYF
d_gene: NA
v_gene: TRBV30
abundance: NA
j_gene: TRBJ2-7

CDR3nt: TGTGCCAGCAGCCTGGGACTCTCCTACGAGCAGTACTTC
CDR3aa: CASSLGLSYEQYF
d_gene: NA
v_gene: TRBV7-8
abundance: NA
j_gene: TRBJ2-7

CDR3nt: TGTGCCAGTAGTATAAGCACCGGGGAGCTGTTTTTT
CDR3aa: CASSISTGELFF
d_gene: NA
v_gene: TRBV19
abundance: NA
j_gene: TRBJ2-2

CDR3nt: TGTGCCAGCAGGGTTAGTGTCCAAGAGACCCAGTACTTC
CDR3aa: CASRVSVQETQYF
d_gene: NA
v_gene: TRBV28
abundance: NA
j_gene: TRBJ2-5

CDR3nt: TGTGTCAGAAGCCCCCAAGCCCCCGGGACAGGGCGCTACGAGCAGTACTTC
CDR3aa: CVRSPQAPGTGRYEQYF
d_gene: NA
v_gene: TRBV7-5
abundance: NA
j_gene: TRBJ2-7

CDR3nt: TGCGCCAGCAGCTTGTCTGGAGGCCAAGAGACCCAGTACTTC
CDR3aa: CASSLSGGQETQYF
d_gene: NA
v_gene: TRBV5-1
abundance: NA
j_gene: TRBJ2-5

CDR3nt: TGTGCCATCAGCTCTGGAATGTACGAGCAGTACTTC
CDR3aa: CAISSGMYEQYF
d_gene: NA
v_gene: TRBV10-3
abundance: once
j_gene: TRBJ2-7

CDR3nt: TGCAGCTCCAAGGGGGGGGCCGATACGCAGTATTTT
CDR3aa: CSSKGGADTQYF
d_gene: NA
v_gene: TRBV29-1
abundance: NA
j_gene: TRBJ2-3

CDR3nt: TGTGCCAGCAGCCCCAGAGGGGACGAGCAGTTCTTC
CDR3aa: CASSPRGDEQFF
d_gene: NA
v_gene: TRBV7-9
abundance: NA
j_gene: TRBJ2-1

CDR3nt: TGTGCCAGCAGCTTGGACAGGGGGCAAGGCACAGATACGCAGTATTTT
CDR3aa: CASSLDRGQGTDTQYF
d_gene: TRBD1
v_gene: TRBV7-9
abundance: NA
j_gene: TRBJ2-3

CDR3nt: TGCGCCAGCAGCCAAGACCCAACCACTAGCGGGAAAAGGGATGAGCAGTTCTTC
CDR3aa: CASSQDPTTSGKRDEQFF
d_gene: TRBD2
v_gene: TRBV4-3
abundance: NA
j_gene: TRBJ2-1

CDR3nt: TGTGCCAGCACTGAGGGGCAAACGCAGTATTTT
CDR3aa: CASTEGQTQYF
d_gene: NA
v_gene: TRBV6-1
abundance: NA
j_gene: TRBJ2-3

CDR3nt: TGTGCCAGCAGACAACAGGGGTGGGGCAGTGAGAACACTGAAGCTTTCTTT
CDR3aa: CASRQQGWGSENTEAFF
d_gene: TRBD1
v_gene: TRBV7-9
abundance: NA
j_gene: TRBJ1-1

CDR3nt: TGTGCCAGCAGCCAAGAGGATCTAGGACTAGCGGGATTCCCCGGGGAGCTGTTTTTT
CDR3aa: CASSQEDLGLAGFPGELFF
d_gene: TRBD2
v_gene: TRBV14
abundance: NA
j_gene: TRBJ2-2